This TCR beta chain was recorded in a study of blood T cells in healthy people across ages. The study, taken as a whole, reports: Diversity estimates drawn from one million T cells were deemed underestimates. Relative to aged donors, long-lived donors carried more naive CD4+ cells and displayed higher diversity.

In regard to this clonotype: Antigen unknown.

Donors each provided about 9.5 milliliters of peripheral blood. The use of a sample-barcoded 5' primer and a J-beta primer mix characterized a second PCR of roughly 6 to 11 cycles. MiXCR was run by TCRdb on the 5' RACE reads, yielding one entry per CDR3 protein. The sample holds about 760,000 distinct CDR3 sequences; around three fifths are singletons and the top ten take roughly 25%. CDR3 size: 16 residues. Germline V lookup: CDR1 DFQATT, CDR2 SNEGSKA (reference sequence). V and J are TRBV20-1 and TRBJ2-5; D possibly corresponds to TRBD2 (5 bases). The DNA end favors TRBJ2-7, so the J call may be wrong. Sequenced sample: blood. This clonotype was sampled from a man aged 40-49 years in good health. CDR3 nucleotide sequence: TGCAGTGCTAGACTCGGAGGCAGAAGATCCCCCTACGAGCAGTACTTC. This codes for CSARLGGRRSPYEQYF.